This T cell receptor (beta chain) stems from a study of control samples from healthy donors and cancer patients. Profiling relied on immunoSEQ multiplex PCR, and the TCRdb table lists in-frame clones only, not all of them. The table includes roughly 190,000 clones, 91% detected once. This CDR3 is built from 14 residues. Germline CDR1 and CDR2: SGHDT and YYEEEE. V was trimmed by 3 bases and J by 4 bases, leaving 11 bases between them. The sequencing sample was made of blood. The chain joins TRBV5-6 to TRBJ1-5, with D perhaps TRBD1 (5 bases). The TCR comes from a man between 25 and 39 years old in good health. The chain's CDR3 is CASSWGPRNQPQHF. The CDR3 nucleotides read TGTGCCAGCAGCTGGGGACCGCGGAATCAGCCCCAGCATTTT.